The present TCR beta chain was sequenced within a study of cytomegalovirus exposure and HLA in healthy donors. Study as a whole: The approximately 120 validation repertoires, a later analysis reported, used the same platform as the 550 to 700 repertoires from the first cohort. Regarding the study as a whole: It was reported that the classifier diagnosed cytomegalovirus status with high specificity and sensitivity in both the original and validation cohorts. In vitro experiments confirmed that three CMV-associated chains were specific for CMV antigens.

On this clone itself: Its antigen is as yet unknown.

It was the approximately 130-subject validation cohort, separate from the approximately 670-subject first cohort, to which the donors belonged. Clones were read by immunoSEQ multiplex PCR, and TCRdb kept only the in-frame ones, dropping some. The sample includes under 85,000 clones, roughly 94% seen only once; the top ten take 2.1%. Sequenced sample: PBMCs. The receptor was isolated from a woman under 30 in good health and CMV-seronegative.

CDR3 nucleotide sequence: TGTGCCAGCAGCCCCAATGGGGCATCTGAAGCTTTCTTT. This encodes CASSPNGASEAFF. V and J are TRBV7-2 and TRBJ1-1; TRBD1 might be the D (5 bases). Trimming cost V 5 bases and J 6 bases, with 13 bases left between them. This CDR3 comprises 13 residues. Germline lookup yields CDR1 SGHTA and CDR2 FQGNSA.